This T cell receptor beta chain comes out of a study of early T cells in non-severe SARS-CoV-2 infection. Overall study context: Sequencing used unsorted whole-blood bulk RNA, so chains lack pairing.

Unique molecular identifiers (one per individual cDNA molecule) were attached. Each CDR3 protein is one row after TCRdb ran MiXCR on the 5' RACE reads. This sample has approximately 90,000 distinct CDR3 sequences, with roughly 11% found just once. Trimming removed 3 bases from V and 10 bases from J; junction bases left unmatched: 7. Germline CDR1 SGHDN, CDR2 FVKESK. The CDR3 runs to 14 residues. The rearrangement uses TRBV14 and TRBJ2-1; 9 positions agree with TRBD2. This receptor was identified in an adult who was a healthcare worker with PCR-confirmed SARS-CoV-2 infection or an uninfected control (not recorded which). The material was whole blood, obtained at baseline. This CDR3 is CASSHGGLAGEQFF. CDR3 nucleotides: TGTGCCAGCAGCCATGGGGGACTAGCTGGGGAGCAGTTCTTC.